This record covers a single TCR beta chain. This sample is part of a study of cytomegalovirus exposure and HLA in healthy donors. The CDR3 has 14 residues. Germline values: CDR1 SGHTA, CDR2 FQGNSA. V lost 3 bases and J lost 2, with 10 bases in between. Vbeta (60) and Jbeta (13) primers were used in the PCR. TCRdb keeps only in-frame clones here, not all; method: immunoSEQ multiplex PCR. Here the sample spans about 150,000 clones, around four fifths being singletons. The sequencing input was PBMCs. The rearrangement links TRBV7-2 to TRBJ2-5; tentative D call: TRBD1 (5 bases). The sequence came from a boy younger than 10 in good health and CMV-seronegative. CDR3 region: CASSFRTSQETQYF. The CDR3 nucleotides read TGTGCCAGCAGCTTTAGGACAAGTCAAGAGACCCAGTACTTC.